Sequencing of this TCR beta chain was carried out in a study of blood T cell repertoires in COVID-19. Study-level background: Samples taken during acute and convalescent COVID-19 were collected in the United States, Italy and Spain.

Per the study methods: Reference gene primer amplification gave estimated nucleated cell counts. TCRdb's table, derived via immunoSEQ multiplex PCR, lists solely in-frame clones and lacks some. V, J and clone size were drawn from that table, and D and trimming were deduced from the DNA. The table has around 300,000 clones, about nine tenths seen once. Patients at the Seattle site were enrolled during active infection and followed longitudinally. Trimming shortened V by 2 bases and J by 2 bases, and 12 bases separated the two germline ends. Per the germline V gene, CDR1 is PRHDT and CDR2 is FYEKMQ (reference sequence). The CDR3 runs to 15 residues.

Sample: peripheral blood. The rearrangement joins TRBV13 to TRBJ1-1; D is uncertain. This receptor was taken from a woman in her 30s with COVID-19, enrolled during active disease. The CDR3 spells CASSLRPTKNTEAFF. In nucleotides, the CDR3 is TGTGCCAGCAGCTTACGACCGACAAAAAACACTGAAGCTTTCTTT.